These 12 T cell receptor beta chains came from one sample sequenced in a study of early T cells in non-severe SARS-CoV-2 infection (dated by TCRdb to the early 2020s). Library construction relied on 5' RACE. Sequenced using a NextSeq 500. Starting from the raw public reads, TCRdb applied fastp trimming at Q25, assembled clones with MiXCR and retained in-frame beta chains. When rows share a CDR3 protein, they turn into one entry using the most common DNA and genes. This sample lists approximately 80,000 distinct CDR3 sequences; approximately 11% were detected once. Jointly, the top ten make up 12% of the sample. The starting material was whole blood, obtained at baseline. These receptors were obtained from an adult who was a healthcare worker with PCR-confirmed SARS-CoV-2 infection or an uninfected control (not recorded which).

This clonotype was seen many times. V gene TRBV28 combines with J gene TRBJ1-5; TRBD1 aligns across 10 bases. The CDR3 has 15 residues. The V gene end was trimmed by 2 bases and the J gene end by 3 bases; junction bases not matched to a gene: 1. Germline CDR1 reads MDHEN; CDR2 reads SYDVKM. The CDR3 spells CASSLDRGPNQPQHF. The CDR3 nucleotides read TGTGCCAGCAGTTTAGACAGGGGGCCCAATCAGCCCCAGCATTTT.

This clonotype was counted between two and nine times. The CDR3 protein is CASSLSSTDEKLFF. The DNA for the CDR3 is TGTGCCAGCAGTTTATCCTCAACCGATGAAAAACTGTTTTTT. The rearrangement uses TRBV27 and TRBJ1-4; D ambiguous. Trimming removed 0 bases at V and 6 bases at J, with 8 bases between. CDR3 length: 14 amino acids. Germline-derived CDR1 and CDR2 are MNHEY and SMNVEV (reference sequence). Full variable domain (outside the CDR3, taken from reference TRBV27 and TRBJ1-4): EAQVTQNPRYLITVTGKKLTVTCSQNMNHEYMSWYRQDPGLGLRQIYYSMNVEVTDKGDVPEGYKVSRKEKRNFPLILESPSPNQTSLYFCASSLSSTDEKLFFGSGTQLSVL.

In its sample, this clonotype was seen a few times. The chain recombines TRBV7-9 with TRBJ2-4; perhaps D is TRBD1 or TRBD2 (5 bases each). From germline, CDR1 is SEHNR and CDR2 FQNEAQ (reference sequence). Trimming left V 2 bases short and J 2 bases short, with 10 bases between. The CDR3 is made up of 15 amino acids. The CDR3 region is CASSLRRGPKNIQYF. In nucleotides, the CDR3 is TGTGCCAGCAGCTTACGTCGGGGACCCAAAAACATTCAGTACTTC.

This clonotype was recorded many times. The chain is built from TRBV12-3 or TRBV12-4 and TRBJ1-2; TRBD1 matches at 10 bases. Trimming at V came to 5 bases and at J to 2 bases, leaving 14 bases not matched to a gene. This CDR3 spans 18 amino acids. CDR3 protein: CASSKRNTPGQGNYGYTF. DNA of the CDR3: TGTGCCAGCAGTAAACGAAATACGCCGGGACAGGGGAACTATGGCTACACCTTC.

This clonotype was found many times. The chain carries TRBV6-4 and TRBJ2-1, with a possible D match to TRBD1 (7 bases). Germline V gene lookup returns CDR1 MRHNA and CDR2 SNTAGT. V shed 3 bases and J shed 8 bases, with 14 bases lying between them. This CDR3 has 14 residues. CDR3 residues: CASSEGRGDDEQFF. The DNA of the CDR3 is TGTGCCAGCAGTGAGGGCAGGGGGGACGATGAGCAGTTCTTC.

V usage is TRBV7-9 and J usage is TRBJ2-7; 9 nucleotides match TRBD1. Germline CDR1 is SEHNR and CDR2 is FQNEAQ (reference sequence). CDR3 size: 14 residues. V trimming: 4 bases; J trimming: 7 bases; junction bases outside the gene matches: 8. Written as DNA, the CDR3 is TGTGCCAGCAGCTGGGGACAGGGAGCCTTAGAGCAGTACTTC. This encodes CASSWGQGALEQYF. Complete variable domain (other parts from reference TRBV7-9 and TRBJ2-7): DTGVSQNPRHKITKRGQNVTFRCDPISEHNRLYWYRQTLGQGPEFLTYFQNEAQLEKSRLLSDRFSAERPKGSFSTLEIQRTEQGDSAMYLCASSWGQGALEQYFGPGTRLTVT.

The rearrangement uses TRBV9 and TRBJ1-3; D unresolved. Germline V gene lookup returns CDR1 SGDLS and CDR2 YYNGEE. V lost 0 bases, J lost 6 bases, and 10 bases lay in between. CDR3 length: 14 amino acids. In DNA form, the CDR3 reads TGTGCCAGCAGCGTAGGTTACGGGGAAAACACCATATATTTT. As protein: CASSVGYGENTIYF.

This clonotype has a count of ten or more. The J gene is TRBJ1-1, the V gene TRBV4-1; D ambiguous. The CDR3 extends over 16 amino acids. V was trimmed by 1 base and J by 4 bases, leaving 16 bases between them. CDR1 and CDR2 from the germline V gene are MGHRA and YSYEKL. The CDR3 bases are TGCGCCAGCAGCCAAGTTAATATGGGTCTCGTCACTGAAGCTTTCTTT. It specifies CASSQVNMGLVTEAFF.

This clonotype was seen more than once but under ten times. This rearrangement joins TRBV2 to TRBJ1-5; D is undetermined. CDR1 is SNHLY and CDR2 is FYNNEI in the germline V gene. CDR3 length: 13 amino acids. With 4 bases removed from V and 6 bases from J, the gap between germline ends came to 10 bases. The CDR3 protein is CASSARAPQPQHF. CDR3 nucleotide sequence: TGTGCCAGCAGTGCGAGGGCCCCTCAGCCCCAGCATTTT.

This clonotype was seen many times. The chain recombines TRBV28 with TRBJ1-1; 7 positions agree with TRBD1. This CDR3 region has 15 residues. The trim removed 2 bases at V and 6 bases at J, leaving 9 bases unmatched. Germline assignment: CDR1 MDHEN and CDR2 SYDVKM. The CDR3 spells CASSLRGQIIPEAFF. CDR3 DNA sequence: TGTGCCAGCAGTTTAAGGGGGCAGATAATCCCTGAAGCTTTCTTT.

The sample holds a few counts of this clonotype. The CDR3 region has the DNA TGCAGCGTGGAGCGGGCGAACTATGGCTACACCTTC. Residues: CSVERANYGYTF. The genes are TRBV29-1 and TRBJ1-2; D ambiguous. The CDR3 sequence is 12 residues long. V was clipped by 6 bases and J by 2 bases, with 10 bases between them. The germline V gene has CDR1 SQVTM and CDR2 ANQGSEA.

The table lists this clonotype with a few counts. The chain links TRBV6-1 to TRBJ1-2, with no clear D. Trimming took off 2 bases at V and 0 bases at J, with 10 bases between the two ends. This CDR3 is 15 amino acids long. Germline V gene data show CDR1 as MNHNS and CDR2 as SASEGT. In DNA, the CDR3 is TGTGCCAGCAGTGAAAGCGGCAGATCTAACTATGGCTACACCTTC. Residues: CASSESGRSNYGYTF.